This T cell receptor (beta chain) was sequenced for a study of blood T cell repertoires in COVID-19. Study at large: COVID-19 samples collected from the United States, Italy and Spain covered acute and convalescent phases. The analysed material was cDNA or gDNA that came from T cells, B-cell-depleted T cells, or PBMCs.

The V end was cut by 0 bases, the J end by 1 base, with 21 bases between. There are 19 residues in the CDR3. Germline lookup yields CDR1 LGHNA and CDR2 YNFKEQ. Using immunoSEQ multiplex PCR, the repertoire was profiled, and TCRdb retains in-frame clones only, with some absent. The sample includes about 250,000 clones, about 82% of them seen just once. The sample consisted of peripheral blood. This clonotype was obtained from a woman aged 55-75 years with active or convalescent COVID-19. The V gene is TRBV4-2, the J gene TRBJ1-1; D is possibly TRBD1 (6 bases). CDR3 in amino acids: CASSQDVIDVQGWNTEAFF. Here the CDR3 DNA reads TGTGCCAGCAGCCAAGATGTCATCGATGTACAGGGCTGGAACACTGAAGCTTTCTTT.